The 22 T cell receptor beta chains below were found in one sample sequenced in a study of blood T cells in healthy people across ages. Primed by a sample-barcoded 5' primer and a J-beta primer mix, a second PCR proceeded for 7 to 11 cycles. Each CDR3 protein is one row after TCRdb ran MiXCR on the 5' RACE reads. The sample holds roughly 800,000 distinct CDR3 sequences, roughly 64% seen once. Sequenced sample: blood. The receptors were sampled from a man aged 30 to 45 in good health.

This clonotype occurred a few times. The chain has TRBV4-3 and TRBJ2-7; TRBD1 matches 7 bases. Trimming cost V 1 base and J 4 bases; bases outside gene matches: 7. Germline CDR1 reads LGHNA; CDR2 reads YSLEER. This CDR3 is built from 15 residues. The CDR3 DNA follows: TGCGCCAGCAGCCAAGGCAAAACAGGGGAATACGAGCAGTACTTC. Its protein is CASSQGKTGEYEQYF.

J is TRBJ2-1 and V is TRBV9; D could derive from TRBD1 or TRBD2 (7 bases each). The V gene's germline CDR1 is SGDLS and CDR2 YYNGEE. The CDR3 is 16 amino acids. Between the trimmed V and J ends, which lost 2 bases and 5 bases, there was a span of 17 bases. The CDR3 bases are TGTGCCAGCAGCGTTGACAGGGCGGGGAGGGACAATGAGCAGTTCTTC. Its translation is CASSVDRAGRDNEQFF.

V and J are TRBV12-3 or TRBV12-4 and TRBJ2-5, with no clear D. V lost 6 bases, J lost 4 bases, and 12 bases lay in between. The CDR3 extends over 13 amino acids. CDR3 coding DNA: TGTGCCAGCAGCACTCTCTTACTAGAGACCCAGTACTTC. Amino acids: CASSTLLLETQYF.

The rearrangement links TRBV6-5 to TRBJ1-3; D unresolved. CDR3 size: 15 residues. CDR1 and CDR2 (germline): MNHEY, SVGAGI. Trimming took off 8 bases at V and 0 bases at J, with 14 bases between the two ends. The chain's CDR3 is CASSGRPDSGNTIYF. CDR3 DNA sequence: TGTGCCAGCTCAGGACGGCCCGACTCTGGAAACACCATATATTTT.

The chain uses TRBV7-9 and TRBJ2-3; a weak D match, TRBD1 (6 bases). V was pared by 0 bases and J by 5 bases, with 15 bases between. CDR3 length: 16 residues. The germline gives CDR1 SEHNR, CDR2 FQNEAQ (reference sequence). The CDR3, as DNA: TGTGCCAGCAGCTTAGCAATGGGGGCGCGTGGAGATACGCAGTATTTT. It is translated as CASSLAMGARGDTQYF.

The chain joins TRBV10-3 to TRBJ1-5, with D hard to call. The CDR3 covers 14 residues. Trimming took off 8 bases at V and 0 bases at J, with 11 bases between the two ends. CDR1 and CDR2 (germline): ENHRY, SYGVKD. CDR3 in amino acids: CAIGRADSNQPQHF. The CDR3 DNA follows: TGTGCCATCGGGCGGGCCGATAGCAATCAGCCCCAGCATTTT.

This clonotype was counted only a few times. The chain recombines TRBV28 with TRBJ2-3; D unresolved. Trimming shortened V by 5 bases and J by 5 bases, and 5 bases separated the two germline ends. CDR1 and CDR2 from the germline V gene are MDHEN and SYDVKM. The CDR3 covers 11 residues. The CDR3 DNA follows: TGTGCCAGCAGTGGTGTAGATACGCAGTATTTT. Its protein product is CASSGVDTQYF.

The CDR3 sequence: CTSSFSGGPQETQYF. In DNA form, the CDR3 reads TGTACCAGCAGCTTTAGCGGGGGACCTCAAGAGACCCAGTACTTC. The V gene is TRBV7-2, the J gene TRBJ2-7; 9 bases are shared with TRBD2. The end of the DNA aligns better with TRBJ2-5, so the J call may be wrong. Germline lookup yields CDR1 SGHTA and CDR2 FQGNSA. The CDR3 has 15 residues.

J is TRBJ2-7 and V is TRBV20-1; TRBD2 might be the D (6 bases). The DNA end lines up better with TRBJ2-5; the J call may be wrong. The CDR3 length is 15 residues. Germline V CDR1 and CDR2: DFQATT, SNEGSKA (reference sequence). The DNA for the CDR3 is TGCAGTGCTAGAGAGGGACTGGGGGTTTTGAGGACCCAGTACTTC. As protein: CSAREGLGVLRTQYF.

In the case of this clonotype: This clone may be a read error of a much larger clone one base away. The chain uses TRBV7-2 and TRBJ2-3; D might be TRBD2 (6 bases). The germline CDR1 and CDR2 sequences are SGHTA and FQGNSA. The length of the CDR3 is 15 residues. The CDR3 nucleotides read TGTGCCAGCAGCCCCGGGGACTCTAGCACAGATACGCTGTATTTT. Amino acids: CASSPGDSSTDTLYF.

The gene calls are TRBV20-1 and TRBJ2-1; D not certain. The CDR3 loop spans 12 amino acids. Germline lookup yields CDR1 DFQATT and CDR2 SNEGSKA (reference sequence). V was clipped by 0 bases and J by 9 bases, with 9 bases between them. DNA of the CDR3: TGCAGTGCTAGAGATGCCTCGCGTGAGCAGTTCTTC. Its translation: CSARDASREQFF.

The chain is built from TRBV20-1 and TRBJ1-5; D not resolved. There are 13 residues in the CDR3. CDR1 DFQATT and CDR2 SNEGSKA come from the germline V gene (reference sequence). Trimming cost V 2 bases and J 3 bases, with 8 bases left between them. The CDR3 protein is CSARSQINQPQHF. As DNA, the CDR3 is TGCAGTGCTAGATCACAGATCAATCAGCCCCAGCATTTT.

The chain couples TRBV29-1 to TRBJ2-1, with D hard to call. The J call may be mistaken, given a closer DNA end match to TRBJ2-7. Germline values: CDR1 SQVTM, CDR2 ANQGSEA. This CDR3 is 10 amino acids long. CDR3 sequence (DNA): TGCAGCGCTTACTACAATGAGCAGTACTTC. This translates into CSAYYNEQYF.

The chain links TRBV3-1 to TRBJ2-5; no firm D call. The CDR3 is 14 amino acids. Trimming shortened V by 2 bases and J by 2 bases, and 9 bases separated the two germline ends. Germline CDR1 and CDR2: LGHDT and YNNKEL (reference sequence). The CDR3 is CASSQRVEQETQYF. CDR3 DNA sequence: TGTGCCAGCAGCCAACGGGTTGAACAAGAGACCCAGTACTTC.

This clonotype was detected only a few times. This chain links TRBV10-3 with TRBJ2-6; D call uncertain. V lost 3 bases to trimming and J lost 0 bases, with 15 bases between them. The germline V gene encodes CDR1 ENHRY and CDR2 SYGVKD. The CDR3 runs 18 residues. CDR3: CAISEIPGTYSGANVLTF. As DNA, the CDR3 is TGTGCCATCAGTGAAATTCCCGGAACCTACTCTGGGGCCAACGTCCTGACTTTC.

The rearrangement uses TRBV20-1 and TRBJ1-1; no definite D call. The germline CDR1 and CDR2 sequences are DFQATT and SNEGSKA (reference sequence). CDR3 length: 13 amino acids. Trimming took 2 bases from V and 2 from J, leaving 9 bases between them. The CDR3 DNA is TGCAGTGCTAGATTTGGGTCCAACACTGAAGCTTTCTTT. Amino acids: CSARFGSNTEAFF.

The V call is TRBV7-6, the J call TRBJ2-3; a weak D match, TRBD2 (5 bases). Germline CDR1 SGHVS, CDR2 FNYEAQ. The CDR3 extends over 17 amino acids. Trimming shortened V by 1 base and J by 1 base, and 15 bases separated the two germline ends. CDR3 residues: CASSLGARVGGTDTQYF. The CDR3 DNA reads TGTGCCAGCAGCTTAGGGGCCCGAGTCGGGGGCACAGATACGCAGTATTTT.

As to this clonotype: The junction and the germline gene differ at one end; a read error may be behind it. The chain recombines TRBV13 with TRBJ2-3; D possibly corresponds to TRBD1 (6 bases). The CDR3 extends over 15 amino acids. Germline V gives CDR1 PRHDT, CDR2 FYEKMQ (reference sequence). The CDR3, as DNA: TGTGCCAGCGGCTATAGGGGGATGCTAACAGCTACGCAGTATTTT. It translates to CASGYRGMLTATQYF. The entire variable domain, with the rest obtained from reference TRBV13 and TRBJ2-3, is as follows: AAGVIQSPRHLIKEKRETATLKCYPIPRHDTVYWYQQGPGQDPQFLISFYEKMQSDKGSIPDRFSAQQFSDYHSELNMSSLELGDSALYFCASGYRGMLTATQYFGPGTRLTVL.

Written as DNA, the CDR3 is TGTGCCAGCAGCTTAGCACAGGGCTGGTTGGGGACCCAGTACTTC. This gives the protein CASSLAQGWLGTQYF. The genes are TRBV7-8 and TRBJ2-7; possible D gene TRBD1, 6 bases. Matching the DNA end better, TRBJ2-5 makes the J call doubtful. The germline V gene encodes CDR1 SGHVS and CDR2 FQNEAQ. The CDR3 sequence is 15 residues long.

CDR3: CASSDPLGSGMYEQYF. The CDR3 region has the DNA TGCGCCAGCAGTGATCCCCTGGGCAGTGGGATGTACGAGCAGTACTTC. The genes are TRBV10-2 and TRBJ2-7; D unresolved. Germline V lookup: CDR1 WSHSY, CDR2 SAAADI. The CDR3 is 16 amino acids. V dropped 3 bases and J dropped 4 bases, with 19 bases sitting between them.

This clonotype was observed at least ten times. The chain is built from TRBV29-1 and TRBJ2-7, with D tentatively TRBD2 (6 bases). CDR1 and CDR2 (germline): SQVTM, ANQGSEA. This CDR3 is 15 amino acids long. The V gene lost 0 bases and the J gene lost 5 bases, with 17 bases spanning the gap. The CDR3 DNA reads TGCAGCGTTGAAGATCTTAACGGGAGTAGGGACGAGCAGTACTTC. Its translation is CSVEDLNGSRDEQYF.

The rearrangement joins TRBV2 to TRBJ2-5; 8 nucleotides match TRBD2. The CDR3 spans 15 residues. Germline CDR1 reads SNHLY; CDR2 reads FYNNEI. Germline trimming cut 7 bases from V and 5 bases from J; bases unmatched to any gene: 12. The CDR3 DNA reads as TGTGCCAGCAACTACTTCGGGACTAGTTCTGAGACCCAGTACTTC. It is translated as CASNYFGTSSETQYF.